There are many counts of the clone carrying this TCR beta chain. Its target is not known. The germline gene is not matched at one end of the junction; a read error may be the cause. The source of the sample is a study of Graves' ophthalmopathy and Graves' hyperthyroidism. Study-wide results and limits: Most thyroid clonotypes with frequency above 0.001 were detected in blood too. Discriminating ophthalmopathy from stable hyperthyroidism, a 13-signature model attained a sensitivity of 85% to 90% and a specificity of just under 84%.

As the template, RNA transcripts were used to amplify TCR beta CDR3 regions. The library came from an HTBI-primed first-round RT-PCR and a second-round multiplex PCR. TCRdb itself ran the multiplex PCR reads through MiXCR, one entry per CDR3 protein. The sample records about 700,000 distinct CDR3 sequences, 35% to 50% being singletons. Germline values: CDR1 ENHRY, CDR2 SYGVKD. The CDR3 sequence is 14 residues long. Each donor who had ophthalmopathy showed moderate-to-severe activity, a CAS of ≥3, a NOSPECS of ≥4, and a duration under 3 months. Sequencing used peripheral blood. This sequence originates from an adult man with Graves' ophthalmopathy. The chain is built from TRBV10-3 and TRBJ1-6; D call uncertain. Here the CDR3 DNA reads TGTGCCAGCAGTACCCCCAGGACTGGATCACCCCTCCACTTT. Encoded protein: CASSTPRTGSPLHF.